Each of the 18 T cell receptor beta chains below was sequenced from the same sample in a study of vaccination and CD4 T cells after COVID-19. An Oncomine TCR Beta short-read assay was used to sequence the DNA from cultured CD4+ T cells. One entry per CDR3 protein, called by TCRdb with MiXCR from the PCR reads. Of 7,200 or so distinct CDR3 sequences listed, around 63% are singletons. Treatment given: approximately 9-day PBMC culture with coronavirus spike peptide pools or control peptides (ViraFEST assay). Antigens of these TCRs are unknown. What was sequenced was CD4+ T cells from blood, cultured in vitro. All receptors come from a human donor who had recovered from COVID-19.

The chain couples TRBV7-2 to TRBJ2-1; TRBD2 matches at 8 bases. CDR1 and CDR2 (germline): SGHTA, FQGNSA. CDR3 length: 14 amino acids. V gave up 5 bases and J gave up 5 bases; unmatched junction bases: 5. CDR3 in amino acids: CASSGTLADNEQFF. The CDR3 bases are TGTGCCAGCAGCGGGACACTAGCGGACAATGAGCAGTTCTTC.

This chain uses TRBV6-1 with TRBJ2-6; 10 positions agree with TRBD1. The CDR3 sequence is 17 residues long. V was pared by 6 bases and J by 4 bases, with 9 bases of the junction left unmatched. Germline CDR1 reads MNHNS; CDR2 reads SASEGT. CDR3 sequence: CASSPDRGHSGANVLTF. CDR3 coding DNA: TGTGCCAGCAGCCCAGACAGGGGGCATTCCGGGGCCAACGTCCTGACTTTC.

This clonotype was detected only once. The genes are TRBV24-1 and TRBJ2-1; D is tentatively TRBD1 or TRBD2 (5 bases each). The length of the CDR3 is 14 residues. The germline V gene encodes CDR1 KGHDR and CDR2 SFDVKD. V lost 0 bases to trimming and J lost 8 bases, with 10 bases between them. The CDR3 DNA sequence: TGTGCCACCAGTGATTTGATAGGGACCGATGAGCAGTTCTTC. This encodes CATSDLIGTDEQFF.

This clonotype was seen only a few times. The chain has TRBV6-2 or TRBV6-3 and TRBJ1-1; no clear D gene. Trimming left V 7 bases short and J 1 base short, with 13 bases between. Germline V CDR1 and CDR2: MNHEY, SVGEGT. The CDR3 contains 14 residues. The CDR3 is CASTPGRRNTEAFF. The CDR3 coding sequence is TGTGCCAGCACCCCCGGACGGAGGAACACTGAAGCTTTCTTT.

This clonotype was counted a single time. The chain employs TRBV7-9 and TRBJ1-1; 7 bases are a match to TRBD1. The ends lost 6 bases at V and 0 bases at J; junction bases unmatched: 10. Germline CDR1 SEHNR, CDR2 FQNEAQ (reference sequence). The CDR3 runs 16 residues. The CDR3 region is CASSRDPGTVNTEAFF. The CDR3 nucleotides read TGTGCCAGCAGTCGAGACCCCGGGACAGTGAACACTGAAGCTTTCTTT.

The chain carries TRBV7-8 and TRBJ2-3, with 12 bases that match TRBD2. This CDR3 has 18 amino acids. The trim removed 1 base at V and 5 bases at J, leaving 10 bases unmatched. The germline gives CDR1 SGHVS, CDR2 FQNEAQ. The chain's CDR3 is CASSLVPSGGVLQDTQYF. The CDR3 DNA sequence: TGTGCCAGCAGCTTAGTGCCTAGCGGGGGGGTCCTGCAAGATACGCAGTATTTT.

The V and J genes are TRBV30 and TRBJ2-1; 7 nucleotides agree with TRBD1. V shed 3 bases and J 4 bases; nucleotides not matched to a gene: 9. CDR3 length: 15 residues. CDR1 GTSNPN and CDR2 SVGIG come from the germline V gene (reference sequence). The CDR3 spells CAWRLSGTVYNEQFF. CDR3 sequence (DNA): TGTGCCTGGAGGCTTTCCGGGACAGTATACAATGAGCAGTTCTTC.

This clonotype was picked up a small number of times. The chain uses TRBV6-1 and TRBJ1-5; possibly TRBD1 for D (6 bases). The germline V and J ends were trimmed by 4 bases and 7 bases, with 14 bases remaining between them. Germline V gene sequence: CDR1 MNHNS, CDR2 SASEGT. The CDR3 consists of 14 residues. CDR3 DNA: TGTGCCAGCAGTGGAAGGTTGGGGGGCCAGCCCCAGCATTTT. Encoded protein: CASSGRLGGQPQHF.

V gene TRBV30 combines with J gene TRBJ1-2; TRBD1 matches at 9 bases. The CDR3 runs 14 residues. Looked up from germline, CDR1 is GTSNPN and CDR2 is SVGIG (reference sequence). The CDR3 nucleotides read TGTGGGACTGGAGTTGAGGGACAGGGCCCTGGCTACACCTTC. This codes for CGTGVEGQGPGYTF.

The rearrangement uses TRBV7-9 and TRBJ1-1; D not resolved. The CDR3 runs to 14 residues. The V gene's germline CDR1 is SEHNR and CDR2 FQNEAQ (reference sequence). Trimming shortened V by 2 bases and J by 3 bases, and 10 bases separated the two germline ends. The CDR3 region has the DNA TGTGCCAGCAGCTTAAACCGTCTGGACACTGAAGCTTTCTTT. Translated, it gives CASSLNRLDTEAFF.

J is TRBJ1-1 and V is TRBV28; D unclear. The CDR3 loop spans 13 amino acids. V was clipped by 1 base and J by 11 bases, with 14 bases between them. Looked up from germline, CDR1 is MDHEN and CDR2 is SYDVKM. The CDR3 region has the DNA TGTGCCAGCAGTTTATCAGCGATGGGAGACGCTTTCTTT. The encoded protein is CASSLSAMGDAFF.

This clonotype was seen a single time. The chain joins TRBV5-5 to TRBJ1-5; a weak D match, TRBD1 (5 bases). Trimming cost V 3 bases and J 0 bases, with 10 bases left between them. The CDR3 consists of 15 residues. CDR1 is SGHKS and CDR2 is YYEKEE in the germline V gene (reference sequence). The CDR3, as DNA: TGTGCCAGCAGCTCAGGGTTTAATAGCAATCAGCCCCAGCATTTT. Translating it yields CASSSGFNSNQPQHF.

The chain uses TRBV10-2 and TRBJ1-1; D gene ambiguous. The CDR3 extends over 13 amino acids. Germline values: CDR1 WSHSY, CDR2 SAAADI. The V end was cut by 5 bases, the J end by 0 bases, with 7 bases between. CDR3 in amino acids: CASSPALNTEAFF. DNA for the CDR3: TGCGCCAGCAGTCCGGCCCTGAACACTGAAGCTTTCTTT.

This clonotype was counted a few times. V is TRBV28 and J is TRBJ1-5, with a weak D call TRBD1 (5 bases). The CDR3 sequence is 13 residues long. The germline CDR1 and CDR2 sequences are MDHEN and SYDVKM. Trimming took off 5 bases at V and 1 base at J, with 6 bases between the two ends. CDR3 sequence: CASSRDSNQPQHF. CDR3 DNA: TGTGCCAGCAGTAGGGACAGCAATCAGCCCCAGCATTTT.

The chain has TRBV6-1 and TRBJ1-1; D is uncertain. The CDR3 extends over 14 amino acids. Per germline, CDR1 MNHNS and CDR2 SASEGT. The V end was cut by 4 bases, the J end by 13 bases, with 22 bases between. Here the CDR3 reads CASSVRNEGRDGFF. The CDR3 bases are TGTGCCAGCAGTGTCAGAAACGAAGGGAGGGATGGTTTCTTT.

This clonotype was counted a few times. The CDR3 region is CASSAPTGTDTETQYF. Written as DNA, the CDR3 is TGTGCCAGCAGTGCGCCAACCGGGACCGACACAGAGACCCAGTACTTC. The chain has TRBV6-1 and TRBJ2-5, with D perhaps assigned TRBD1 or TRBD2 (5 bases each). The CDR3 has 16 residues. The ends were cut back, 4 bases at V and 4 bases at J, with 19 bases in the middle. Germline V lookup: CDR1 MNHNS, CDR2 SASEGT.

This clonotype was seen a handful of times. V and J are TRBV7-9 and TRBJ2-2, with D possibly TRBD2 on 5 matching bases. Trimming removed 3 bases at V and 5 bases at J, with 13 bases between. The germline gives CDR1 SEHNR, CDR2 FQNEAQ (reference sequence). The CDR3 contains 15 residues. The CDR3 DNA is TGTGCCAGCAGCTTGGCGTCCTCGGGGACCGGGGAGCTGTTTTTT. Protein sequence: CASSLASSGTGELFF.

This clonotype was detected only once. The V gene is TRBV29-1, the J gene TRBJ2-5, with no clear D. Germline-derived CDR1 and CDR2 are SQVTM and ANQGSEA. There are 12 residues in the CDR3. V dropped 7 bases and J dropped 5 bases, with 14 bases sitting between them. Written as DNA, the CDR3 is TGCAGCGCGGGTGGGTCGGAGGAGACCCAGTACTTC. Translating gives CSAGGSEETQYF.